The 25 T cell receptor beta chains below all came from one sample that was sequenced in a study of patients and donors after allogeneic stem cell transplantation. TCRdb fed the RT-PCR reads into MiXCR, producing one record per CDR3 protein. Here the sample spans fewer than 180,000 distinct CDR3 sequences, 30% to 45% being singletons. Sequenced material: blood, either unsorted or a sorted T cell fraction (not recorded which). The receptors originated from a human donor who was either an allogeneic HSCT recipient or a stem cell or donor lymphocyte infusion donor (not recorded which). It is not recorded whose cells these are; they may come from a transplant donor.

The J gene is TRBJ2-3, the V gene TRBV4-3; tentative D call: TRBD2 (5 bases). Germline V gene sequence: CDR1 LGHNA, CDR2 YSLEER. The CDR3 consists of 16 residues. Between the trimmed V and J ends, which lost 2 bases and 0 bases, there was a span of 12 bases. The CDR3 reads CASSQRRDLSTDTQYF. The CDR3 bases are TGCGCCAGCAGCCAACGCCGGGATCTGAGCACAGATACGCAGTATTTT.

This clonotype was recorded a few times. This chain connects TRBV7-8 to TRBJ2-1, with TRBD1 matching 10 bases. CDR1 and CDR2 from the germline V gene are SGHVS and FQNEAQ. The CDR3 sequence is 16 residues long. Trimming at V came to 4 bases and at J to 2 bases, leaving 5 bases not matched to a gene. The CDR3 region has the DNA TGTGCCAGCAGCTCACAGGGACAGGGGACCTACAATGAGCAGTTCTTC. This translates into CASSSQGQGTYNEQFF.

V and J are TRBV5-5 and TRBJ1-2, with 7 bases that match TRBD1. Per germline, CDR1 SGHKS and CDR2 YYEKEE (reference sequence). The CDR3 length is 14 residues. Unmatched junction bases numbered 8, after V lost 5 bases and J lost 4 bases. CDR3 residues: CASRADQGVYGYTF. Here the CDR3 DNA reads TGTGCCAGCAGGGCCGACCAGGGGGTCTATGGCTACACCTTC. The variable domain in full, with the rest retrieved from reference TRBV5-5 and TRBJ1-2, is DAGVTQSPTHLIKTRGQQVTLRCSPISGHKSVSWYQQVLGQGPQFIFQYYEKEERGRGNFPDRFSARQFPNYSSELNVNALLLGDSALYLCASRADQGVYGYTFGSGTRLTVV.

This clonotype was observed a few times. V gene TRBV10-3 combines with J gene TRBJ2-1; the D gene is possibly TRBD2 (5 bases). This CDR3 region has 15 residues. CDR1 ENHRY and CDR2 SYGVKD come from the germline V gene. Deletions cut 6 bases from V and 8 bases from J, with 20 bases between. CDR3 residues: CAISPSGSAADEQFF. CDR3 coding DNA: TGTGCCATCAGCCCCTCGGGATCAGCCGCCGATGAGCAGTTCTTC.

This clonotype was seen more than once but under ten times. The chain is built from TRBV3-1 and TRBJ2-7, with TRBD1 as a possible D gene (6 bases). Trimming removed 1 base from V and 3 bases from J, with 10 bases in between. The CDR3 is 14 amino acids. Germline V CDR1 and CDR2: LGHDT, YNNKEL (reference sequence). The CDR3 nucleotides read TGTGCCAGCAGCCAAGGCGGACAGCGCTACGAGCAGTACTTC. It is translated as CASSQGGQRYEQYF.

CDR3 in amino acids: CASSSGQLYGYTF. The CDR3 nucleotides read TGTGCCAGCAGTTCGGGACAGCTCTATGGCTACACCTTC. The rearrangement joins TRBV12-3 or TRBV12-4 to TRBJ1-2, with TRBD1 matching 7 bases. J lost 4 bases, V lost 4 bases, and 3 bases had no gene match. The CDR3 is 13 residues long.

The rearrangement uses TRBV2 and TRBJ1-1, with 7 bases identical to TRBD1. The CDR3 is 14 residues long. V trimming: 6 bases; J trimming: 0 bases; junction bases outside the gene matches: 4. CDR1 is SNHLY and CDR2 is FYNNEI in the germline V gene. CDR3 in DNA: TGTGCCAGCAGAGGGACAGCCATGAACACTGAAGCTTTCTTT. Its protein product is CASRGTAMNTEAFF.

The chain uses TRBV28 and TRBJ2-5, with D tentatively TRBD1 or TRBD2 (5 bases each). V gave up 2 bases and J gave up 5 bases, with 12 bases separating them. Germline V gives CDR1 MDHEN, CDR2 SYDVKM. The CDR3 is 14 amino acids. In DNA form, the CDR3 reads TGTGCCAGCAGTTTACTGGGGGAAGGGGAGACCCAGTACTTC. This gives the protein CASSLLGEGETQYF.

The chain links TRBV4-2 to TRBJ2-3; no firm D call. This CDR3 region has 15 residues. The ends were cut back, 0 bases at V and 2 bases at J, with 9 bases in the middle. Germline-derived CDR1 and CDR2 are LGHNA and YNFKEQ. The CDR3 sequence: CASSQDGQVTDTQYF. CDR3 coding DNA: TGTGCCAGCAGCCAAGACGGGCAGGTCACAGATACGCAGTATTTT.

In this sample, this clonotype turned up a few times. The chain combines TRBV6-6 with TRBJ2-3, with a possible D match to TRBD2 (7 bases). Trimming removed 0 bases at V and 8 bases at J, with 24 bases between. Germline CDR1 MNHNY, CDR2 SVGAGI (reference sequence). The CDR3 contains 18 residues. In DNA, the CDR3 is TGTGCCAGCAGTTACTCGAATTATCCGGGGGGCCTGGCGGGTACGCAGTATTTT. Amino acids: CASSYSNYPGGLAGTQYF.

The rearrangement joins TRBV5-5 to TRBJ1-1, with a tentative D call TRBD1 (6 bases). This CDR3 spans 16 amino acids. V shed 4 bases and J shed 3 bases, with 19 bases lying between them. Looked up from germline, CDR1 is SGHKS and CDR2 is YYEKEE (reference sequence). The CDR3 nucleotides read TGTGCCAGCAGCCCCGACAGGCGGGTGTGGGACACTGAAGCTTTCTTT. It specifies CASSPDRRVWDTEAFF.

This clonotype was counted a few times. The chain joins TRBV27 to TRBJ1-6; D is ambiguous. CDR3 size: 15 residues. Germline V lookup: CDR1 MNHEY, CDR2 SMNVEV (reference sequence). V was shortened by 3 bases and J by 5 bases, with 11 bases between the two germline ends. CDR3 coding DNA: TGTGCCAGCAGTTTCGGACGGGCGGATAATTCACCCCTCCACTTT. This translates into CASSFGRADNSPLHF.

This rearrangement joins TRBV7-9 to TRBJ2-3, with TRBD1 identical over 8 bases. From germline, CDR1 is SEHNR and CDR2 FQNEAQ (reference sequence). The CDR3 runs to 15 residues. J lost 2 bases, V lost 5 bases, and 6 bases had no gene match. The CDR3 nucleotides read TGTGCCAGCAGCACGACAGGGGCGATCACAGATACGCAGTATTTT. Translated, it gives CASSTTGAITDTQYF. The whole variable domain, remainder taken from reference TRBV7-9 and TRBJ2-3, is DTGVSQNPRHKITKRGQNVTFRCDPISEHNRLYWYRQTLGQGPEFLTYFQNEAQLEKSRLLSDRFSAERPKGSFSTLEIQRTEQGDSAMYLCASSTTGAITDTQYFGPGTRLTVL.

The genes are TRBV20-1 and TRBJ2-1; TRBD1 or TRBD2 may be the D gene (5 bases each). With 5 bases removed from V and 7 bases from J, the gap between germline ends came to 18 bases. The germline CDR1 and CDR2 sequences are DFQATT and SNEGSKA (reference sequence). The CDR3 spans 14 residues. DNA of the CDR3: TGCAGTGCTTGGTGGGGGACCCAAATTAATGAGCAGTTCTTC. It encodes CSAWWGTQINEQFF.

The chain employs TRBV6-2 or TRBV6-3 and TRBJ2-3, with D possibly matching TRBD1 (5 bases). This CDR3 is built from 16 residues. Germline V gene lookup returns CDR1 MNHEY and CDR2 SVGEGT. Trimming pared 6 bases from V and 2 bases from J, leaving 18 bases between. The CDR3: CASSHPDTFITDTQYF. The CDR3 bases are TGTGCCAGCAGCCACCCGGACACTTTTATCACAGATACGCAGTATTTT.

The chain employs TRBV10-3 and TRBJ1-6; 12 bases line up with TRBD1. This CDR3 is 14 amino acids long. Germline CDR1 reads ENHRY; CDR2 reads SYGVKD. V gave up 10 bases and J gave up 9 bases; unmatched junction bases: 7. The CDR3 loop is CAKPGQGAVSPLHF. CDR3 DNA: TGTGCCAAACCGGGACAGGGGGCGGTTTCACCCCTCCACTTT.

The CDR3 spells CASSSKIRGAEAFF. Here the CDR3 DNA reads TGTGCCAGCAGTTCTAAAATCAGGGGAGCTGAAGCTTTCTTT. The V and J genes are TRBV11-2 and TRBJ1-1, with D possibly matching TRBD1 (6 bases). The V gene lost 6 bases and the J gene lost 6 bases, with 17 bases spanning the gap. The V gene's germline CDR1 is SGHAT and CDR2 FQNNGV. The CDR3 length is 14 residues.

The chain couples TRBV28 to TRBJ1-6, with 7 bases lining up with TRBD1. Germline V gene sequence: CDR1 MDHEN, CDR2 SYDVKM. This CDR3 is 15 amino acids long. J lost 12 bases, V lost 7 bases, and 15 bases had no gene match. In nucleotides, the CDR3 is TGTGCCAGCACTGGGGGGGGAGGGGGCATTAAACCCCTCCACTTT. Translating gives CASTGGGGGIKPLHF.

This clonotype came up a few times. This chain uses TRBV14 with TRBJ1-1; a weak D match, TRBD1 (5 bases). The CDR3 consists of 17 residues. V was shortened by 2 bases and J by 0 bases, with 16 bases between the two germline ends. Germline CDR1 SGHDN, CDR2 FVKESK. The CDR3 region is CASSQLLLRALNTEAFF. The CDR3 nucleotides are TGTGCCAGCAGCCAACTCCTTCTCAGGGCCCTGAACACTGAAGCTTTCTTT.

The chain uses TRBV6-6 and TRBJ2-1, with TRBD1 as a possible D gene (6 bases). Trimming cost V 7 bases and J 8 bases, with 15 bases left between them. This CDR3 is built from 13 residues. CDR1 is MNHNY, CDR2 SVGAGI, per germline (reference sequence). The CDR3: CASKIDRFDEQFF. The CDR3 DNA is TGTGCCAGCAAGATCGACAGGTTCGATGAGCAGTTCTTC.

The chain couples TRBV15 to TRBJ1-6; no firm D call. This CDR3 has 15 amino acids. CDR1 is LNHNV and CDR2 is YYDKDF in the germline V gene (reference sequence). Between the trimmed V and J ends, which lost 1 base and 8 bases, there was a span of 12 bases. Here the CDR3 reads CATSRGVEGYSPLHF. CDR3 in DNA: TGTGCCACCAGCAGAGGGGTGGAGGGTTATTCACCCCTCCACTTT.

The chain combines TRBV12-3 or TRBV12-4 with TRBJ1-3; D gene ambiguous. The CDR3 runs to 15 residues. Deletions cut 6 bases from V and 0 bases from J, with 12 bases between. Here the CDR3 reads CASSRTTPSGNTIYF. The CDR3 DNA reads as TGTGCCAGCAGCAGGACGACACCCTCTGGAAACACCATATATTTT.

This clonotype was seen once. The DNA for the CDR3 is TGTGCCAGCAGTTCTAGCGGGATAGAGACCCAGTACTTC. Translation gives CASSSSGIETQYF. V gene TRBV12-3 or TRBV12-4 combines with J gene TRBJ2-5; 9 positions agree with TRBD2. V dropped 4 bases and J dropped 4; count of bases not matched to a gene: 1. This CDR3 contains 13 residues.

Points on this clonotype: One end of the junction varies from germline; a read error may be responsible. CDR3 DNA: TGTGCCAGCAGTTACTCAATGAACACTGAAGCTTCCTTT. Protein: CASSYSMNTEASF. The gene calls are TRBV6-5 and TRBJ1-1, with D unresolved. Germline CDR1 is MNHEY and CDR2 is SVGAGI. The CDR3 is 13 amino acids.

This clonotype was observed a few times. This rearrangement joins TRBV24-1 to TRBJ2-1; D uncertain. The V and J ends lost 4 bases and 7 bases respectively, with 13 bases between them. This CDR3 is 14 amino acids long. The V gene's germline CDR1 is KGHDR and CDR2 SFDVKD. Here the CDR3 DNA reads TGTGCCACCAGTGACCCGGGCAAGGGAAATGAGCAGTTCTTC. Its translation is CATSDPGKGNEQFF.